This T cell receptor beta chain appears in the sequencing data of a study of blood T cell repertoires in COVID-19. This CDR3 contains 14 residues. Trimming stripped 1 base from V and 4 bases from J, with 8 bases between. Germline assignment: CDR1 SGHAT and CDR2 FQDESV (reference sequence). Measured with immunoSEQ multiplex PCR; TCRdb has only the in-frame clones, and not every one. The table includes around 300,000 clones, roughly nine tenths detected once. The genes are TRBV11-1 and TRBJ2-1; possible D gene TRBD1, 6 bases. Sequencing was done on a sample of peripheral blood. The TCR sequence derives from a woman aged 25 to 39 with COVID-19, enrolled during active disease. CDR3 bases: TGTGCCAGCAGCTTAGTTACAGGGTACAATGAGCAGTTCTTC. The encoded protein is CASSLVTGYNEQFF.